This TCR beta chain emerged from a study of post-analysis software for immune sequencing data. Looking at the study overall: Multiple sclerosis in the patients followed relapsing-remitting, secondary progressive and progressive-relapsing courses. Points from the study as a whole: A significant reduction in normalized Chao1 diversity was observed in multiple sclerosis patients versus controls. Patients carried roughly 5 TRBV segments more frequently than controls did, and TRBV5-6, TRBV5-1 and TRBV20-1 were among them.

This clonotype appeared many times. Antigen: not known. Germline-derived CDR1 and CDR2 are SQVTM and ANQGSEA. Deletions cut 6 bases from V and 2 bases from J, with 16 bases between. The CDR3 has 14 residues. Every TCR beta cDNA library bore unique molecular identifiers. Input amounts of roughly 0.85 to 11 million T cells were used. These gave some 500,000 cDNA molecules, so each molecule approximated one T cell. Via MiXCR, TCRdb re-called the PCR reads, giving one row per CDR3 protein. The sample includes roughly 800,000 distinct CDR3 sequences, 46% of them seen just once. The source material was blood. The sequence was obtained from a girl aged 10 to 17 with multiple sclerosis. The chain recombines TRBV29-1 with TRBJ2-5; D might be TRBD2 (6 bases). In DNA form, the CDR3 reads TGCAGCGTGGTGGGATGGGAGGAACAAGAGACCCAGTACTTC. As protein: CSVVGWEEQETQYF.